This T cell receptor (beta chain) was profiled in a study of Ad26.COV2.S vaccination and SARS-CoV-2 variants. About the study: Donor was assigned to the Ad26.COV2.S arm of trial COV1001. Intramuscular Ad26.COV2.S at 5x10^10 or 1x10^11 viral particles. Broader study findings: Breadth and depth estimates from TCRs may understate total T cell responses.

TCRdb's table, derived via immunoSEQ multiplex PCR, lists solely in-frame clones and lacks some. The sample holds about 350,000 clones, around 89% seen once. Described treatment: 19 received Ad26.COV2.S at low or high dose, single or two shots; about 5 received placebo; per-sample allocation not given. Samples analyzed were those drawn on day 63 after the first vaccine or placebo injection. After removal of 2 bases from V and 8 bases from J, the junction contained 7 bases not matched to a gene. This CDR3 has 15 residues. Germline values: CDR1 LGHDT, CDR2 YNNKEL (reference sequence). Of note for this clone: Its antigen is as yet unknown.

The rearrangement joins TRBV3-1 (or the pseudogene TRBV3-2) to TRBJ1-4; TRBD1 matches 8 bases. This sequence was found in a person aged 18-65 years who received the Ad26.COV2.S COVID-19 vaccine or a placebo. Here the sequenced sample was peripheral blood, taken in a trial of Ad26.COV2.S vaccine versus placebo. The chain's CDR3 is CASSQQGATGEKLFF. The CDR3 DNA reads as TGTGCCAGCAGCCAACAGGGGGCTACGGGAGAAAAACTGTTTTTT.